This paragraph covers one T cell receptor beta chain sequence. The specificity of this receptor is unknown. Per-base qualities were not stored, and no clone one base away is much larger. The sample originates from a study of cytomegalovirus exposure and HLA in healthy donors (dated by TCRdb to about 2017). A note on the overall study: An earlier analysis of 550 to 700 of the donors reported about 290 Gb of sequence data and about 100 million unique TCR beta sequences from around 200 million T cells. Roughly 300 gigabases of sequencing data and approximately 80 million unique TCR sequences were included in an early release covering 550 to 650 HLA-typed donors. Among the roughly 400 genotyped donors, 75% to 90% belonged to the genetic ancestry cluster associated with self-reported Caucasian donors. The study was designed to test whether signatures of past pathogen exposure could be identified by cataloging public T cell receptors. Using immunosequencing, the study profiled T cell repertoires from 666 subjects and related those repertoires to cytomegalovirus serostatus. In addition to the first cohort of 650 to 800 subjects, a separate validation cohort of about 120 different subjects was used. The study combined high-throughput TCR immunosequencing, statistical association of individual TCRs with disease status, and machine learning to predict cytomegalovirus infection status. In a later analysis, previously published TCR beta repertoires from 550 to 750 donors were re-analyzed and high-resolution HLA genotyping was added so that TCR occurrence patterns could be studied. The later analysis used no new phenotypic data to find candidate immune exposures, relying instead on TCR beta sequences and their occurrence across donors. In an earlier analysis of around 540 of the donors, high-throughput TCR beta sequencing was used to judge whether each TCR beta V gene segment behaved as functional or pseudogenic. Donor age, sex, ethnicity and CMV serostatus were compiled alongside the repertoire data. Genome-wide SNP genotypes for about 60% of the roughly 700 donors were used in a later genetic analysis, which treated that subset as a discovery cohort. All discovery cohort repertoires had been generated using a single sequencing platform. Class I and class II HLA loci were covered by the typing at four-digit resolution. Typing coverage differed by locus: A, B, C, DRB1 and DQB1 were typed in roughly 629-630 donors, DQA1 in about 500, DPA1 in 606, and DPB1 in around 490. Roughly 5 DR-DQ haplotypes were handled as single units for association and clustering, since linkage in the cohort was strong. On average, roughly 240,000 unique TCR beta nucleotide sequences were sequenced per donor among a few hundred genotyped donors of the cohort, with 15% to 20% of those sequences being non-productive. The paper as a whole reports these results and caveats: In an earlier analysis of some 540 of the donors, most TCR beta V segments appeared in productive rearrangements about 87% or about 30% of the time, broadly matching IMGT annotations. According to the authors, the approach could potentially be generalized to other disease states and immunological phenotypes. At a false discovery rate of 0.05, a later analysis linked under 20,000 TCR beta sequences to specific HLA alleles. In a later analysis, TCR association rates were found to vary across HLA loci, with the most associated TCRs seen for DRB1 alleles and the fewest for HLA-C alleles. In the study, 150 to 200 TCR beta chains were listed as associated with cytomegalovirus. For the cohort, immune exposure information was limited to CMV serostatus. Compared with the roughly 710-donor mean, donors in an Asian-associated ancestry cluster had fewer N-insertions in productive TCRs, according to a later genetic analysis. Linkage disequilibrium might explain the correlated functional status among segregating V segments, but an unknown experimental factor could not be ruled out. According to a later analysis, parvovirus B19, influenza, CMV and Epstein-Barr virus appeared linked to several top co-occurrence clusters. This cohort had only TCR beta chains sequenced, and the lack of alpha or paired-chain data limited which features could be detected. Three of the identified cytomegalovirus-associated TCR beta chains were confirmed in vitro to be specific for cytomegalovirus antigens. A group of highly shared sequence variants was considered likely to be a technical artifact of the sequencing pipeline. Sequencing depth was assumed to be roughly uniform across donors in the presence/absence analyses, though that assumption may not hold. Because counts were too low, fewer than 20 rarely observed V segments, including chromosome 9 orphons, were excluded from the earlier analysis of around 590 of the donors. While some public TCRs were present in many individuals, most TCR sequences turned up only very rarely across donors. Compared with equally common non-associated chains, HLA-associated TCR beta chains in a later analysis were more clonally expanded and had lower generation probabilities. HLA typing was unavailable for some donors at each locus, so association tests used only the typed subset. Because the 87-base-pair reads could not distinguish some IMGT-functional V segments, including TRBV6-2 and TRBV6-3, those segments were excluded. The classifier was reported to diagnose cytomegalovirus status with high specificity and sensitivity in both the original cohort and the validation cohort. V-gene and J-gene trimming of TCR beta chains was associated with a missense DCLRE1C variant in a later genetic analysis, and the association was replicated in an independent cohort. When HLA alleles, especially DR and DQ, strongly co-occurred, TCR associations were difficult to assign to individual alleles. In a later analysis, most CMV-associated TCR beta chains were found to appear HLA-restricted, with HLA associations seemingly driven largely by CMV exposure. A further reported finding was that TCR beta sequences accurately predicted the HLA-A and HLA-B alleles for most subjects in the first cohort.

Library prep was done by the immunoSEQ multiplex PCR assay. For the multiplex PCR, a mixture combining 60 forward primers for TCR Vbeta segments and 13 reverse primers for TCR Jbeta segments was used. The CDR3 region of rearranged TCR beta genes was amplified from genomic DNA with a multiplex PCR assay. The amplified TCR beta libraries were sequenced on the Illumina HiSeq System as 87-base-pair reads. As for the authors' bioinformatics: Across the 670 or so repertoires, a later analysis counted roughly 84 million unique TCR beta chains, 8.5 million to 12 million of which were shared by at least two donors. Raw reads were error-corrected and collapsed into unique sequences by a nearest-neighbor algorithm in which closely related sequences were merged to remove PCR and sequencing errors. Alignment of CDR3 sequences to IMGT reference sequences was used to assign V, D and J gene segments. For a sequence to be retained, a match of at least six nucleotides was required to both a V gene segment and a J gene segment. Rearrangements were classified as productive when the CDR3 lacked stop codons and remained in frame with V and J, and all other rearrangements were classified as non-productive. CDR3 was defined by IMGT convention, running from the second conserved V-encoded cysteine to the conserved J-encoded phenylalanine. In an earlier analysis of around 600 of the donors, sequences lacking an unambiguous match to a single V gene segment were excluded. An earlier analysis of under 750 of the donors called V segments functional above 56.7% productive rearrangements and segregating when the between-donor standard deviation exceeded 5%. A statistical classification framework was developed to diagnose cytomegalovirus status using the catalog of TCR beta chain sequences. In a later analysis, TCR nucleotide sequences were compared against IMGT/GENE-DB human TR gene sequences so that V and J genes could be assigned. In a later analysis, CDR3 sequences and most-parsimonious VDJ recombination scenarios were assigned using the TCRdist pipeline. A later analysis defined each TCR beta chain by its CDR3 amino acid sequence plus V-gene family, and excluded reads lacking a unique V-gene family. To address suspected cross-contamination and a sequencing artifact, a later analysis removed some 620 highly shared, low-generation-probability nucleotide sequences. For each public chain, a later analysis derived a clonal expansion index from normalized ranks of inferred template counts within each repertoire. Generation probabilities in a later analysis came from a VDJ recombination model fitted to out-of-frame rearrangements, and those results were checked against IGoR. In a later analysis, hypergeometric tests were used to score TCR-TCR, TCR-HLA and TCR-CMV co-occurrence, with a repertoire-size bias correction applied to TCR pairs. False discovery rates were estimated in a later analysis by permuting HLA or CMV assignments 20 times. In a later analysis, co-occurring TCRs were grouped using DBSCAN, with TCRdist sequence similarity added in when clustering inside HLA-allele-positive subsets. Repertoires with fewer than 30,000 or more than 120,000 public chains were left out of co-occurrence clustering, as were five repertoires with anomalous nucleotide sharing. TCRdb limited this immuneACCESS table to in-frame rearrangements with V and J called. A share of clones is missing; checked studies link under half to unresolved V genes, and the rest is unexplained. V and J calls plus clone size are reproduced from that table; the DNA served to infer D and trimming. The sample table records fewer than 110,000 clones; approximately 84% of these occur just once. Approximately 2.2% of the sample is taken by the ten largest.

From cysteine to phenylalanine, the CDR3 is 13 amino acids long. Only CDR3 DNA is held: 39 bases, read in frame from base 1. Relative to germline, V is 6 bases shorter and J is 7 bases shorter, with 13 bases between their ends. CDR1 and CDR2, looked up from the germline V gene, are MGHDK and SYGVNS. The cohort was made up of about 610 healthy bone marrow donors. All cohort members were sampled while nominally healthy, although unrecorded immune exposures were likely present. The donor tested CMV seronegative, placing the donor among the 300 to 400 seronegative members of the cohort. Every donor gave a peripheral blood sample, and the peripheral blood mononuclear cells from that sample were used for TCR beta sequencing. The Qiagen DNeasy Blood Extraction Kit was used to extract genomic DNA from the blood cell samples.

This TCR came from a man aged 30 to 45 in good health and CMV-seronegative. The sequenced material came from PBMCs. The V and J genes are TRBV25-1 and TRBJ2-1; the D gene is perhaps TRBD1, from 6 matching bases. For the CDR3, the sequence is CASSETGTNEQFF. The DNA sequence is as follows: TGTGCCAGCAGCGAAACGGGGACAAATGAGCAGTTCTTC.